This TCR beta chain appears in the sequencing data of a study of blood T cells in healthy people across ages. Findings of the study overall: Versus aged donors, long-lived donors had higher diversity and more naive CD4+ cells.

A second PCR, run for roughly 7 to 11 cycles, used a sample-barcoded 5' primer plus a J-beta primer mix. TCRdb analysed the 5' RACE reads with MiXCR anew, one entry per CDR3 protein. The sample records fewer than 2,000,000 distinct CDR3 sequences, about two fifths being singletons. To note about this clonotype: Its antigen is unidentified.

Germline V gene sequence: CDR1 MNHEY, CDR2 SVGAGI. This CDR3 region has 16 residues. The V gene end was trimmed by 5 bases and the J gene end by 0 bases; junction bases not matched to a gene: 6. The chain carries TRBV6-5 and TRBJ1-2; TRBD1 matches at 10 bases. The sample consisted of blood. The TCR sequence derives from a human donor in good health. In DNA form, the CDR3 reads TGTGCCAGCAGTCCCGGGACAGGGGAGGCTAACTATGGCTACACCTTC. This gives the protein CASSPGTGEANYGYTF.